Listed below are T cell receptor beta chains from one sample, sequenced in a study of OX40 agonist ivuxolimab in advanced cancers. Clones were read by immunoSEQ multiplex PCR, and TCRdb kept only the in-frame ones, dropping some. Of fewer than 85,000 clones listed, around 80% are singletons. The source was CD4+ or CD8+ T cells sorted from blood, collected in a trial of the OX40 agonist ivuxolimab. The receptor source for this set is an adult with an advanced solid tumor such as melanoma, head and neck, liver or kidney cancer. Each CDR3 is given without its conserved first and last residue.

cdr3_aa j_call v_call
ASSSPRQGGSLNTEAF TRBJ1-1 TRBV7-2
ASSPLVRGPRSSYNEQF TRBJ2-1 TRBV4-1
ASSITGMNSPLH TRBJ1-6 TRBV19
ASSYREIGEQY TRBJ2-7 TRBV6-5
ASTRTGGSSQPQH TRBJ1-5 TRBV2
ASSLRQGGETQY TRBJ2-5 TRBV5-6
ASRTQDTQY TRBJ2-3 TRBV18
ASSLGQSGTEAF TRBJ1-1 TRBV7-9
ASSTRWGQGSHGYT TRBJ1-2 TRBV5-4
ASSPRPAPGY TRBJ2-7 TRBV18
AWTSRTWGPEQY TRBJ2-7 TRBV30
ASSRYGGFGQPQH TRBJ1-5 TRBV11-2
ASSTDPLGDTQY TRBJ2-3 TRBV7-7
ASRGTGFNSPLH TRBJ1-6 TRBV2
ASTAGTTLNEQF TRBJ2-1 TRBV6-6
ASSPFSLGYT TRBJ1-2 TRBV7-9
ASSPQTGVAYEQY TRBJ2-7 TRBV7-2
ASSSGGGSAAKNIQY TRBJ2-4 TRBV7-3
ASKERDEQF TRBJ2-1 TRBV6-1
ASSPSGQGGSPLH TRBJ1-6 TRBV11-3
ASLVGTSGYNEQF TRBJ2-1 TRBV6-1
ASSPNSGGTGELF TRBJ2-2 TRBV11-2
ASSYSDTQY TRBJ2-5 TRBV6-6
ASRGFGNIQY TRBJ2-4 TRBV19
ASSFLPVDREMTEAF TRBJ1-1 TRBV27
ASSLRADAYNEQF TRBJ2-1 TRBV4-2
ASSTTFGTVEGYGYT TRBJ1-2 TRBV19
ASSLSFAVGTDTQY TRBJ2-3 TRBV5-4
ASSLAPGSYYEQY TRBJ2-7 TRBV5-1
ASSAPDRAWGYT TRBJ1-2 TRBV9
ASGDRRGGVYEQY TRBJ2-7 TRBV27
ASSQGGLAGGYEQF TRBJ2-1 TRBV4-2
ASSRRQSLGTGELF TRBJ2-2 TRBV5-6
ASSLDSVNYEQY TRBJ2-7 TRBV7-9
ASSLIQWRERTYEQY TRBJ2-7 TRBV28
ASSFWTSGRNEQF TRBJ2-1 TRBV7-9
ASSFPVGGVGSGNTIY TRBJ1-3 TRBV7-8
ASSESPGKSAF TRBJ1-1 TRBV10-2
ASGTGAYEQY TRBJ2-7 TRBV5-5
ASSQDRADYGYT TRBJ1-2 TRBV14
ASNRRGGWMNTEAF TRBJ1-1 TRBV19
ASSSPPTGGYEQY TRBJ2-7 TRBV27
ASTPQTGNSPLH TRBJ1-6 TRBV5-1
ASNRKGNTGELF TRBJ2-2 TRBV5-5
ASGYYNEQF TRBJ2-1 TRBV6-6
ASHSGPTSSPLH TRBJ1-6 TRBV19
ASSAILAGEETQY TRBJ2-5 TRBV2
ASSLEDINNSPLH TRBJ1-6 TRBV5-1
ASSVWTGNEQF TRBJ2-1 TRBV7-3
ASSLGQGREKLF TRBJ1-4 TRBV5-5
ASSPEGRDGYT TRBJ1-2 TRBV18
ASSPGQGVDTQY TRBJ2-3 TRBV11-3
ASSLNYGANEKLF TRBJ1-4 TRBV6-5
ASTPGGGGLLRQPQH TRBJ1-5 TRBV19